The 20 T cell receptor beta chains presented below share a single source sample, sequenced in a study of cytomegalovirus exposure and HLA in healthy donors. Data came from immunoSEQ multiplex PCR; TCRdb stores just in-frame clones and leaves some out. This sample carries roughly 250,000 clones, around nine tenths of them seen once, and the ten largest clones take 2.5% to 3%. Material: PBMCs. These receptors were taken from a man aged 18 to 29 in good health and CMV-seronegative.

The V and J genes are TRBV28 and TRBJ2-1, with 8 bases aligning to TRBD2. Germline trimming cut 1 base from V and 3 bases from J; bases unmatched to any gene: 2. The CDR3 is 15 amino acids. CDR1 is MDHEN and CDR2 is SYDVKM in the germline V gene. Here the CDR3 DNA reads TGTGCCAGCAGTTTATTGGGGACTAGCTACAATGAGCAGTTCTTC. Translated: CASSLLGTSYNEQFF.

This clone was detected a few times. The chain combines TRBV6-5 with TRBJ2-2; 9 bases map to TRBD1. CDR1 is MNHEY, CDR2 SVGAGI, per germline. CDR3 size: 13 residues. Trimming removed 6 bases from V and 8 bases from J; junction bases left unmatched: 4. CDR3 DNA: TGTGCCAGCAGGGGACAGGGAACAGGGGAGCTGTTTTTT. Amino acid sequence: CASRGQGTGELFF.

V and J are TRBV7-3 and TRBJ1-2; 9 bases line up with TRBD1. Per the germline V gene, CDR1 is SGHTA and CDR2 is FQGTGA. Unmatched junction bases numbered 7, after V lost 5 bases and J lost 6 bases. The CDR3 loop spans 14 amino acids. The CDR3 loop reads CASSPMDRGNGYTF. The CDR3, as DNA: TGTGCCAGCAGCCCCATGGACAGGGGAAATGGCTACACCTTC.

DNA for the CDR3: TGTGCCAGCACCACCTGGGACAGGAAAGGTTCACCCCTCCACTTT. Translated: CASTTWDRKGSPLHF. This rearrangement joins TRBV28 to TRBJ1-6; 8 positions match TRBD1. Germline V gene lookup returns CDR1 MDHEN and CDR2 SYDVKM. The V and J ends lost 7 bases and 9 bases, in that order; junction bases with no gene match: 11. The CDR3 length is 15 residues.

The genes are TRBV27 and TRBJ2-7, with TRBD2 as a possible D gene (6 bases). V was shortened by 2 bases and J by 5 bases, with 13 bases between the two germline ends. The V gene's germline CDR1 is MNHEY and CDR2 SMNVEV (reference sequence). This CDR3 spans 14 amino acids. CDR3 bases: TGTGCCAGCAGTTTAATGGTTGGGGGGAACGAGCAGTACTTC. This codes for CASSLMVGGNEQYF.

This clone was counted at least ten times. The rearrangement links TRBV19 to TRBJ1-2, with 9 bases lining up with TRBD1. The CDR3 sequence is 13 residues long. After removal of 10 bases from V and 5 bases from J, the junction contained 8 bases not matched to a gene. CDR1 LNHDA and CDR2 SQIVND come from the germline V gene (reference sequence). The CDR3 DNA is TGTGCCACTCAGAAGGACAGGGGATATGGCTACACCTTC. Its translation: CATQKDRGYGYTF.

In its sample, this clone was seen a few times. The chain joins TRBV28 to TRBJ2-7; maybe TRBD1 (6 bases). V lost 7 bases to trimming and J lost 4 bases, with 17 bases between them. The CDR3 totals 14 residues. From germline, CDR1 is MDHEN and CDR2 SYDVKM. This chain's CDR3 is CASTLQGGLYEQYF. The CDR3 DNA reads as TGTGCCAGCACCCTACAGGGCGGATTGTACGAGCAGTACTTC. The full variable domain, its missing parts supplied by reference TRBV28 and TRBJ2-7, is DVKVTQSSRYLVKRTGEKVFLECVQDMDHENMFWYRQDPGLGLRLIYFSYDVKMKEKGDIPEGYSVSREKKERFSLILESASTNQTSMYLCASTLQGGLYEQYFGPGTRLTVT.

This chain uses TRBV7-9 with TRBJ1-2; 8 bases agree with TRBD1. Germline V gene sequence: CDR1 SEHNR, CDR2 FQNEAQ (reference sequence). J was trimmed by 1 base and V by 1 base; bases with no gene match: 5. The CDR3 spans 16 residues. DNA of the CDR3: TGTGCCAGCAGCTTAGTCGGACAGGGACTTAACTATGGCTACACCTTC. It encodes CASSLVGQGLNYGYTF.

This clone was detected only a few times. V usage is TRBV4-1 and J usage is TRBJ1-5; 7 positions match TRBD1. The CDR3 totals 12 residues. J was trimmed by 15 bases and V by 5 bases; bases with no gene match: 10. The germline V gene encodes CDR1 MGHRA and CDR2 YSYEKL. The CDR3 coding sequence is TGCGCCAGCAGCGAGATAGGGGGCCCACGGCATTTT. This encodes CASSEIGGPRHF.

The chain employs TRBV5-4 and TRBJ2-2; D not certain. The germline V and J ends were trimmed by 7 bases and 5 bases, with 12 bases remaining between them. The germline V gene encodes CDR1 SGHNT and CDR2 YYREEE (reference sequence). The CDR3 totals 13 residues. CDR3 protein: CASRTDRTGELFF. CDR3 DNA sequence: TGTGCCAGCCGAACAGATCGTACCGGGGAGCTGTTTTTT.

The V and J genes are TRBV28 and TRBJ1-5; unclear D gene. Trimming left V 2 bases short and J 5 bases short, with 4 bases between. This CDR3 region has 12 residues. Germline V gene data show CDR1 as MDHEN and CDR2 as SYDVKM. CDR3 DNA: TGTGCCAGCAGTTTACAGGATCAGCCCCAGCATTTT. This gives the protein CASSLQDQPQHF.

The V call is TRBV28, the J call TRBJ1-5; tentatively, D is TRBD1 (6 bases). The CDR3 extends over 17 amino acids. Trimming cost V 4 bases and J 1 base, with 17 bases left between them. The germline CDR1 and CDR2 sequences are MDHEN and SYDVKM. This CDR3 is CASSWFGGLASNQPQHF. The CDR3 DNA reads TGTGCCAGCAGTTGGTTCGGGGGGCTGGCGAGCAATCAGCCCCAGCATTTT.

The rearrangement joins TRBV4-3 to TRBJ2-7, with D possibly TRBD1 on 6 matching bases. Germline CDR1 is LGHNA and CDR2 is YSLEER. CDR3 size: 15 residues. V dropped 0 bases and J dropped 3 bases, with 12 bases sitting between them. This CDR3 is CASSQDLDSFYEQYF. For the CDR3, the DNA is TGCGCCAGCAGCCAAGATTTGGACAGTTTCTACGAGCAGTACTTC.

The V call is TRBV29-1, the J call TRBJ1-4; D remains unclear. Germline CDR1 is SQVTM and CDR2 is ANQGSEA. Deletions cut 7 bases from V and 4 bases from J, with 4 bases between. The CDR3 contains 10 residues. In DNA, the CDR3 is TGCAGCGCCTATAATGAAAAACTGTTTTTT. It is translated as CSAYNEKLFF.

The table lists this clone with a few counts. The rearrangement joins TRBV6-1 to TRBJ2-7; maybe TRBD2 (5 bases). V gave up 7 bases and J gave up 6 bases, with 22 bases separating them. This CDR3 has 15 residues. The germline gives CDR1 MNHNS, CDR2 SASEGT. The CDR3 spells CASTSPAGEWREQYF. CDR3 DNA: TGTGCCAGCACCTCGCCAGCTGGGGAGTGGCGCGAGCAGTACTTC.

This rearrangement joins TRBV9 to TRBJ2-7; D may be TRBD2 (6 bases). V was trimmed by 3 bases and J by 5 bases, leaving 12 bases between them. There are 13 residues in the CDR3. Per germline, CDR1 SGDLS and CDR2 YYNGEE. The CDR3 protein is CASSAGVSNEQYF. The CDR3 DNA sequence: TGTGCCAGCAGCGCGGGAGTTTCTAACGAGCAGTACTTC.

The chain recombines TRBV5-1 with TRBJ2-3; the match to TRBD2 covers 13 bases. This CDR3 is built from 15 residues. Trimming cost V 1 base and J 4 bases; bases outside gene matches: 0. Germline loops: CDR1 SGHRS, CDR2 YFSETQ. For the CDR3, the DNA is TGCGCCAGCAGCTTGACTAGCGGGGGGGCAGATACGCAGTATTTT. It codes for CASSLTSGGADTQYF.

This chain connects TRBV13 to TRBJ2-7; the match to TRBD1 covers 8 bases. The length of the CDR3 is 13 residues. Germline V gene lookup returns CDR1 PRHDT and CDR2 FYEKMQ (reference sequence). With 2 bases clipped from V and 5 bases from J, the junction kept 2 bases outside the gene matches. CDR3 DNA: TGTGCCAGCAGCTTATCAGGGGGCAACGAGCAGTACTTC. Its protein is CASSLSGGNEQYF.

The chain has TRBV27 and TRBJ1-5; TRBD1 matches 8 bases. J was trimmed by 3 bases and V by 3 bases; bases with no gene match: 13. The germline V gene has CDR1 MNHEY and CDR2 SMNVEV (reference sequence). This CDR3 has 18 residues. In DNA, the CDR3 is TGTGCCAGCAGTTTCTCACCGTACGGACAGGGTTTCAATCAGCCCCAGCATTTT. Translating it yields CASSFSPYGQGFNQPQHF.

The chain couples TRBV2 to TRBJ2-5, with 12 bases fitting TRBD2. With 5 bases clipped from V and 4 bases from J, the junction kept 2 bases outside the gene matches. Germline V lookup: CDR1 SNHLY, CDR2 FYNNEI. The CDR3 totals 14 residues. As DNA, the CDR3 is TGTGCCAGCAGTCGACTAGCGGGAGTAGAGACCCAGTACTTC. This sequence encodes CASSRLAGVETQYF. Full variable domain (outside the CDR3, taken from reference TRBV2 and TRBJ2-5): EPEVTQTPSHQVTQMGQEVILRCVPISNHLYFYWYRQILGQKVEFLVSFYNNEISEKSEIFDDQFSVERPDGSNFTLKIRSTKLEDSAMYFCASSRLAGVETQYFGPGTRLLVL.